The source of this TCR beta chain is a study of blood T cell repertoires in COVID-19. Study in general: PBMCs, B-cell-depleted T cells, or T cells provided the cDNA or gDNA that made up the material.

The CDR3 sequence is 11 residues long. V was cut by 1 base and J by 7 bases, with 5 bases left in between. Germline loops: CDR1 MNHNS, CDR2 SASEGT. In the original workflow: Nucleated cell counts were estimated from reference gene primer amplification. The method was immunoSEQ multiplex PCR; TCRdb's version includes in-frame clones alone and lacks a portion of them. V and J calls and clone size follow that table, whereas D and trimming were derived from the DNA. The table includes about 210,000 clones, 85% to 90% detected once. The chain carries TRBV6-1 and TRBJ2-7, with D possibly TRBD1 on 5 matching bases. Sequencing used peripheral blood. The origin of this receptor is a man between 60 and 70 years old who had recovered from COVID-19. Written as DNA, the CDR3 is TGTGCCAGCAGTGAAGGGACAGAGCAGTACTTC. Translated: CASSEGTEQYF.